The sequence of this TCR beta chain was determined in a study of T cell responses to AZD1222 COVID-19 vaccine. Using immunoSEQ multiplex PCR, the repertoire was profiled, and TCRdb retains in-frame clones only, with some absent. The sample has roughly 190,000 clones; approximately 91% are singletons. Overall study results and limits: Dominant at 160-218 and 743-854, vaccine-associated CD4 TCRs also spanned spike. Clonal diversity was possibly underestimated, and white British individuals and females predominated among donors. Samples come after the peak T cell response, not at day 14.

About this clone itself: The antigen remains undetermined.

CDR3 size: 15 residues. V was pared by 0 bases and J by 4 bases, with 13 bases between. Per germline, CDR1 SGHAT and CDR2 FQNNGV. This TCR derives from an adult in good health. The source material was peripheral blood, sampled on day 0 of AZD1222 vaccination. This chain links TRBV11-2 with TRBJ2-7; perhaps TRBD1 as D (5 bases). CDR3 amino acids: CASSLDSQGRYEQYF. For the CDR3, the DNA is TGTGCCAGCAGCTTAGATTCCCAGGGAAGGTACGAGCAGTACTTC.